A single sample is the source of the 2 T cell receptor beta chains below, sequenced in a study of circulating CD8 cells and anti-PD-1 response in melanoma. Live CD3+CD8+TCRalphabeta+ cells were sorted into four subsets by PD-1 and/or TIGIT. Each library started from roughly 15 ng of total RNA using the QIAseq Immune Repertoire TCR panel. Each CDR3 protein gets one entry after TCRdb re-called the reads with MiXCR. The data contain 420 or so distinct CDR3 sequences, around 5.8% of them singletons. The sample was CD8+ T cells from PBMCs, taken at baseline or after one month of anti-PD-1 therapy (not recorded which). The source is a human donor with melanoma.

This sequence joins TRBV24-1 and TRBJ2-2; D is possibly TRBD2 (5 bases). Looked up from germline, CDR1 is KGHDR and CDR2 is SFDVKD. This CDR3 spans 13 amino acids. Trimming stripped 9 bases from V and 16 bases from J, with 23 bases between. CDR3 loop: CATGGGSSGKPFF. The CDR3 DNA sequence: TGTGCCACCGGTGGAGGATCCTCCGGGAAGCCGTTTTTT.

This clonotype is categorized as large. The rearrangement uses TRBV25-1 and TRBJ2-2; TRBD2 matches at 8 bases. V lost 6 bases and J lost 5; bases outside the gene matches: 11. The CDR3 sequence is 16 residues long. Germline CDR1 reads MGHDK; CDR2 reads SYGVNS. CDR3 protein: CASSFFAGGQTGELFF. Written as DNA, the CDR3 is TGTGCCAGCAGCTTTTTCGCGGGAGGACAGACCGGGGAGCTGTTTTTT.